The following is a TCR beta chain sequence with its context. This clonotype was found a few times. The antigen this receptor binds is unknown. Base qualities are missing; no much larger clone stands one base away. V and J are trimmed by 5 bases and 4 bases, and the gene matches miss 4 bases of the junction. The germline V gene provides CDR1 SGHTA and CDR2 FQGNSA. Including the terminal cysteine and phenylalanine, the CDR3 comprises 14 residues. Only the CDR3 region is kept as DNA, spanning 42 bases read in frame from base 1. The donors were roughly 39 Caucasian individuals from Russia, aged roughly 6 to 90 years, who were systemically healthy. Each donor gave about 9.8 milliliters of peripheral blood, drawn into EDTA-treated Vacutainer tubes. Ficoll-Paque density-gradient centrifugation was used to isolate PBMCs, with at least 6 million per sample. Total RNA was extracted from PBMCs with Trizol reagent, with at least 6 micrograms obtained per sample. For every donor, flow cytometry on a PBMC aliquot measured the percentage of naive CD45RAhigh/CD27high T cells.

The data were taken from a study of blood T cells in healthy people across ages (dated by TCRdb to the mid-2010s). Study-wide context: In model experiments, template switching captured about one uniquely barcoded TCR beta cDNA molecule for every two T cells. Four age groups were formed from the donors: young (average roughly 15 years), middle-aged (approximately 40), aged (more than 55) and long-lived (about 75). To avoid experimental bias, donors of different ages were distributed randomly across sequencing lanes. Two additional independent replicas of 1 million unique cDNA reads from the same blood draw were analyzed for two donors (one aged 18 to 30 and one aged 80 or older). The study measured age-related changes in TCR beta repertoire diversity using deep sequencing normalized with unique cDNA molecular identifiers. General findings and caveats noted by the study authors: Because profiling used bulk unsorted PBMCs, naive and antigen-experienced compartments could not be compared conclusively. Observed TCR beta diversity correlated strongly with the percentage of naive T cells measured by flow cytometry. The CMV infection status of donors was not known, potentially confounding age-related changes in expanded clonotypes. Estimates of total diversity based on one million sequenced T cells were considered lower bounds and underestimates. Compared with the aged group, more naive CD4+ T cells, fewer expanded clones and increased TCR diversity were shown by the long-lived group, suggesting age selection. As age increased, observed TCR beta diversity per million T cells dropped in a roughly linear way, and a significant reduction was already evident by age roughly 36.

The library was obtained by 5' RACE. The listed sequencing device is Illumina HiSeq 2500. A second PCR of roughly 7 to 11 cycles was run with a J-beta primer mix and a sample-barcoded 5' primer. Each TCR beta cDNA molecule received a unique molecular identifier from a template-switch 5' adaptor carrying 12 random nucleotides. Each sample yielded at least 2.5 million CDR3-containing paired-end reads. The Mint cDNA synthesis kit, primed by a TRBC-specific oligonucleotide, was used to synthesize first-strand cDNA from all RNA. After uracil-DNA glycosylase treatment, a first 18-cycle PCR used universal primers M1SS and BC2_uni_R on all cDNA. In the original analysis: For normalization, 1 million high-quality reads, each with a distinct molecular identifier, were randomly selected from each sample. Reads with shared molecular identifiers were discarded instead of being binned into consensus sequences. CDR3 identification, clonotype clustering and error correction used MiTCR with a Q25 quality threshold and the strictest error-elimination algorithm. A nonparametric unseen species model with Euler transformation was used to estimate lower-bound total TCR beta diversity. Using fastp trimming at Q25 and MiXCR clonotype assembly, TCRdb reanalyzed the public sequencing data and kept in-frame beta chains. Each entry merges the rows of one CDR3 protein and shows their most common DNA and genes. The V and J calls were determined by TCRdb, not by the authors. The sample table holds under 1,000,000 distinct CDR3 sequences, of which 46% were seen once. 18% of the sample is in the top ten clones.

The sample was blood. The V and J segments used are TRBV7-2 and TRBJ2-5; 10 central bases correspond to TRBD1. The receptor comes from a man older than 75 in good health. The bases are TGTGCCAGCAGCGCGACAGGGGGCTTAGAGACCCAGTACTTC. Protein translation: CASSATGGLETQYF.